This T cell receptor beta chain derives from a study of radiation and T cells in renal cell carcinoma. Study-level results: From baseline, blood top tumor clonotypes peaked at 2 weeks post-radiation.

Of note for this clone: What it binds is unknown.

Measured with immunoSEQ multiplex PCR; TCRdb has only the in-frame clones, and not every one. The data show about 100,000 clones, approximately 82% seen once. Looked up from germline, CDR1 is SGHVS and CDR2 is FNYEAQ. Deletions cut 2 bases from V and 8 bases from J, with 13 bases between. This CDR3 region has 13 residues. The time point was: blood 4 weeks post-SBRT, at nephrectomy. Treatment specified: 15 Gy SBRT to primary tumor, nephrectomy 4 weeks later. After SBRT, blood was collected at 2 and 4 weeks, plus baseline. The sequencing used blood, collected from a patient whose treatment included radiotherapy and nephrectomy. The chain combines TRBV7-6 with TRBJ2-7; the D is unclear. This receptor was identified in a man between 60 and 70 years old with renal cell carcinoma. In DNA form, the CDR3 reads TGTGCCAGCAGCTTATCCGTCCGGTCGCAGCAGTACTTC. It yields the protein CASSLSVRSQQYF.